This is a list of T cell receptor beta chains from one sample in a study of OX40 agonist ivuxolimab in advanced cancers. The assay was immunoSEQ multiplex PCR, and TCRdb's table has in-frame clones only and misses some. The sample has around 62,000 clones; around 89% are singletons. The input for sequencing was CD4+ or CD8+ T cells sorted from blood, taken in a trial of the OX40 agonist ivuxolimab. The receptors stem from an adult with an advanced solid tumor such as melanoma, head and neck, liver or kidney cancer. The conserved cysteine and the conserved F or W are not part of the CDR3 here. D genes are given only for firm matches. Clone size, where shown, is once, few, many, or a class for clones that have expanded.

TRBJ1-1 . . TRBV7-2 ASSFGGMTEAF
TRBJ2-7 TRBD1 . TRBV7-8 ASSLDGQGYEQY
TRBJ2-1 . . TRBV13 ASSYLGGEQF
TRBJ1-1 . once TRBV11-2 ASSSQGWAF
TRBJ1-3 . . TRBV9 ASSALGGPNTIY
TRBJ2-2 . . TRBV27 ASSFAGINTGELF
TRBJ1-2 . . TRBV19 ASSPSGTFGYT
TRBJ1-2 . . TRBV21-1 ASSRVYGYT
TRBJ2-1 . . TRBV30 AWSGARTDNEQF
TRBJ2-6 . . TRBV6-5 ASSPFSGANVLT
TRBJ2-1 . once TRBV18 ASSPQYNEQF
TRBJ2-5 TRBD2 once TRBV6-5 ASSSPGLAGKETQY
TRBJ2-1 . . TRBV7-8 ASSPTELVGENEQF
TRBJ2-1 . . TRBV7-3 ASSVSQF
TRBJ2-2 TRBD2 . TRBV7-9 ASSSLLAGAAGELF
TRBJ2-3 . . TRBV7-9 ATQTDTQY
TRBJ2-7 . . TRBV6-1 ASREVGTYEQY
TRBJ2-2 . . TRBV5-1 ASSSGVGLPGELF